Shown below are 10 T cell receptor beta chains from a single sample sequenced in a study of OX40 agonist ivuxolimab in advanced cancers. Using immunoSEQ multiplex PCR, the repertoire was profiled, and TCRdb retains in-frame clones only, with some absent. The sample lists roughly 70,000 clones, approximately 87% occurring once. The sample consisted of CD4+ or CD8+ T cells sorted from blood, taken in a trial of the OX40 agonist ivuxolimab. All receptors derive from an adult with an advanced solid tumor such as melanoma, head and neck, liver or kidney cancer.

The chain has TRBV23-1 and TRBJ2-7; 10 bases agree with TRBD1. TRBV23-1 is sorted into the ORF group, with uncertain function. The CDR3 has 15 amino acids. The V segment lost 7 bases and the J segment 3 bases; nucleotides outside the gene matches: 9. CDR3 sequence (DNA): TGCGCCAGCATCCCTCCGGGACAGGGGTGCTACGAGCAGTACTTC. This gives the protein CASIPPGQGCYEQYF.

The chain combines TRBV7-9 with TRBJ2-7, with D perhaps given as TRBD1 or TRBD2 (5 bases each). From germline, CDR1 is SEHNR and CDR2 FQNEAQ (reference sequence). This CDR3 has 14 residues. Trimming pared 6 bases from V and 7 bases from J, leaving 19 bases between. CDR3 sequence reads: CASRRGTEYGEQYF. The CDR3, as DNA: TGTGCCAGCAGAAGAGGGACGGAGTATGGGGAGCAGTACTTC.

The chain carries TRBV6-5 and TRBJ2-7; D possibly corresponds to TRBD1 (6 bases). This CDR3 has 15 residues. Per the germline V gene, CDR1 is MNHEY and CDR2 is SVGAGI. V was clipped by 2 bases and J by 5 bases, with 16 bases between them. CDR3 sequence reads: CASSYVAGTNHEQYF. For the CDR3, the DNA is TGTGCCAGCAGTTACGTTGCCGGGACAAACCACGAGCAGTACTTC.

V gene TRBV5-4 combines with J gene TRBJ1-3, with D possibly TRBD1 on 6 matching bases. The V end was cut by 5 bases, the J end by 0 bases, with 9 bases between. CDR1 SGHNT and CDR2 YYREEE come from the germline V gene (reference sequence). The CDR3 runs to 14 residues. The DNA for the CDR3 is TGTGCCAGCAGGGGGGCAGACTCTGGAAACACCATATATTTT. It is translated as CASRGADSGNTIYF.

The CDR3 nucleotides are TGTGCCAGCAGTCCGACAGGGGAAGGTTATGGCTACACCTTC. It is translated as CASSPTGEGYGYTF. The chain uses TRBV6-6 and TRBJ1-2; 8 nucleotides align to TRBD1. V was pared by 5 bases and J by 5 bases, with 7 bases of the junction left unmatched. Germline V CDR1 and CDR2: MNHNY, SVGAGI (reference sequence). The CDR3 is 14 amino acids.

This sequence joins TRBV18 and TRBJ2-7; no firm D call. With 3 bases removed from V and 4 bases from J, the gap between germline ends came to 16 bases. This CDR3 has 15 amino acids. Germline assignment: CDR1 KGHSH and CDR2 LQKENI. In DNA form, the CDR3 reads TGTGCCAGCTCACCCGGCCCCAGAAGACCTTACGAGCAGTACTTC. Translated: CASSPGPRRPYEQYF.

The genes are TRBV7-9 and TRBJ2-1, with D tentatively TRBD1 (6 bases). The V gene lost 4 bases and the J gene lost 4 bases, with 20 bases spanning the gap. The CDR3 runs to 17 residues. Germline CDR1 reads SEHNR; CDR2 reads FQNEAQ (reference sequence). The CDR3 loop reads CASSSLVTDRAYNEQFF. In DNA, the CDR3 is TGTGCCAGCAGCTCCCTCGTTACGGACAGAGCTTACAATGAGCAGTTCTTC.

The rearrangement uses TRBV19 and TRBJ1-1; 7 bases are a match to TRBD1. The V segment lost 2 bases and the J segment 1 base; nucleotides outside the gene matches: 7. This CDR3 has 16 residues. Germline V gene sequence: CDR1 LNHDA, CDR2 SQIVND (reference sequence). The CDR3 sequence: CASSIRQGTWNTEAFF. The CDR3 DNA sequence: TGTGCCAGTAGTATACGACAGGGAACTTGGAACACTGAAGCTTTCTTT.

The chain combines TRBV4-3 with TRBJ2-2; tentatively, D is TRBD2 (6 bases). In germline, CDR1 is LGHNA, CDR2 YSLEER. CDR3 length equals 16 residues. Between the trimmed V and J ends, which lost 1 base and 1 base, there was a span of 10 bases. This chain's CDR3 is CASSQGGGVNTGELFF. The CDR3 nucleotides are TGCGCCAGCAGCCAAGGAGGCGGGGTGAACACCGGGGAGCTGTTTTTT.

The chain employs TRBV11-2 and TRBJ2-2, with a possible D match to TRBD1 (5 bases). The CDR3 has 14 amino acids. Trimming pared 7 bases from V and 5 bases from J, leaving 14 bases between. The germline CDR1 and CDR2 sequences are SGHAT and FQNNGV. CDR3 amino acids: CASKGPPLTGELFF. The CDR3 DNA is TGTGCCAGCAAGGGGCCCCCCCTTACCGGGGAGCTGTTTTTT.